This T cell receptor (beta chain) was observed in a study of blood T cells in healthy people across ages. The CDR3 runs 16 residues. V dropped 6 bases and J dropped 0 bases, with 12 bases sitting between them. Germline CDR1 reads MNHEY; CDR2 reads SMNVEV (reference sequence). Then a second PCR, running roughly 6 to 11 cycles, was carried out with a sample-barcoded 5' primer and a J-beta primer mix. Carrying 12 random nucleotides, a template-switch adaptor labeled each individual cDNA molecule. TCRdb processed the 5' RACE reads anew with MiXCR; each CDR3 protein has one entry. Of 800,000 to 950,000 distinct CDR3 sequences in the sample, 35% to 40% were seen once. Notes on the study in general: TCR beta diversity, measured per million T cells, fell in a roughly linear way with age. More naive CD4+ cells and higher diversity marked long-lived donors relative to aged donors.

Note on this clonotype: The target antigen is unknown.

Sequencing was carried out using blood. This receptor was identified in a young man in good health. The J gene is TRBJ1-6, the V gene TRBV27; the D is unclear. The DNA for the CDR3 is TGTGCCAGCAGCCCACCGGCTGCCTCCTATAATTCACCCCTCCACTTT. Translation: CASSPPAASYNSPLHF.